This section outlines one TCR beta chain sequence together with its context. Antigen specificity is unknown. Germline CDR1 reads SEHNR; CDR2 reads FQNEAQ (reference sequence). The CDR3 sequence is 15 residues long. J gave up 5 bases and V 3 bases, and 3 bases lay outside the gene matches. Donors had nominal health at sampling but likely had unrecorded immune exposures. A multiplex PCR was run with 60 Vbeta primers and 13 Jbeta primers. The repertoire was sequenced with immunoSEQ multiplex PCR; TCRdb's copy has only in-frame clones and lacks some. The sample has roughly 190,000 clones; roughly 80% are singletons. The data were obtained in a study of cytomegalovirus exposure and HLA in healthy donors. Whole-study findings and limits: Later analysis identified 16,951 TCR beta sequences associated with HLA alleles, using a false discovery rate threshold of 0.05.

This clonotype was obtained from a woman aged 18-35 years in good health and CMV-seronegative. The chain is built from TRBV7-9 and TRBJ1-4, with TRBD1 matching over 10 bases. Sequencing was performed on PBMCs. The CDR3 reads CASSLATGGNEKLFF. The CDR3 nucleotides read TGTGCCAGCAGCTTGGCGACAGGGGGCAATGAAAAACTGTTTTTT.